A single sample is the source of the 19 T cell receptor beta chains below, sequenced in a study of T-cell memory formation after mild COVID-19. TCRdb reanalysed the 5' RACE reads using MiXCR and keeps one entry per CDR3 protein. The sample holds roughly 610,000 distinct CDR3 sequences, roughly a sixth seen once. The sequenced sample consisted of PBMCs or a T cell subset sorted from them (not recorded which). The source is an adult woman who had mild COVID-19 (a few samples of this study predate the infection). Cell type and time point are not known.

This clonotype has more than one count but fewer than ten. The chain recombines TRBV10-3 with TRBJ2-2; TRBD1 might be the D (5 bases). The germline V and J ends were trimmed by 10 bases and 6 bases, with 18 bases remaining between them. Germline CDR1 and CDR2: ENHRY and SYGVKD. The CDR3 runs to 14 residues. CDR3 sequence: CATQGSGIPGELFF. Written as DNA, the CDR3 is TGTGCCACCCAGGGCAGTGGCATACCCGGGGAGCTGTTTTTT.

CDR3 DNA sequence: TGTGCCAGCAGATCCAGGGGTGGGACAGCAATCGGGGACACTGAAGCTTTCTTT. Encoded protein: CASRSRGGTAIGDTEAFF. The rearrangement uses TRBV5-6 and TRBJ1-1, with 7 nucleotides matching TRBD1. In germline, CDR1 is SGHDT, CDR2 YYEEEE. The length of the CDR3 is 18 residues. Germline trimming cut 5 bases from V and 3 bases from J; bases unmatched to any gene: 19.

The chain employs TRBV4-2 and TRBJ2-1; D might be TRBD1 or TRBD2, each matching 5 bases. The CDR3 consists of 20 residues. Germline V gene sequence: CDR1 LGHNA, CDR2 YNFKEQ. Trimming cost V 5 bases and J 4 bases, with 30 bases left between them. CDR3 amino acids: CASSKTGTTTEGKRYNEQFF. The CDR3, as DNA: TGTGCCAGCAGCAAAACCGGGACCACGACAGAGGGAAAAAGATACAATGAGCAGTTCTTC.

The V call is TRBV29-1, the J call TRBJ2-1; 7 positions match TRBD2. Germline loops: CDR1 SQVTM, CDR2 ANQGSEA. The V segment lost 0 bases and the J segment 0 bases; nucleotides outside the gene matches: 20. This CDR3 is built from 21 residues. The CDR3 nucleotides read TGCAGCGTTGAAGATGGGTATGCGGGACTACAGCCTTCGAGCTCCTACAATGAGCAGTTCTTC. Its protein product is CSVEDGYAGLQPSSSYNEQFF.

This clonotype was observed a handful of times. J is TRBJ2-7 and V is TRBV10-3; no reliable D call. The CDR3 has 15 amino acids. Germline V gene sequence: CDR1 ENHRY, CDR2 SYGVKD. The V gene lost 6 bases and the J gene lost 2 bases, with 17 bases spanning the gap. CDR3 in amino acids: CAISLGPTLTYEQYF. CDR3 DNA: TGTGCCATCAGCCTTGGACCCACCTTAACCTACGAGCAGTACTTC.

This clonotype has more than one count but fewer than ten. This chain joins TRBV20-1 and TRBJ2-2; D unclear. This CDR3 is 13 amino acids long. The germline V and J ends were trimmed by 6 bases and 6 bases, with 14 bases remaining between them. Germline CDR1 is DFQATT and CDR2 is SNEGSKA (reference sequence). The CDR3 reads CSATTRLAGELFF. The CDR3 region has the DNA TGCAGTGCAACGACAAGATTGGCCGGGGAGCTGTTTTTT.

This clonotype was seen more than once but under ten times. The CDR3 loop reads CSAIGGLADRAPYEQYF. DNA of the CDR3: TGCAGTGCTATAGGGGGACTAGCGGACCGGGCCCCCTACGAGCAGTACTTC. The rearrangement joins TRBV20-1 to TRBJ2-7, with 11 bases that match TRBD2. The trim removed 4 bases at V and 2 bases at J, leaving 13 bases unmatched. The CDR3 has 17 amino acids. CDR1 DFQATT and CDR2 SNEGSKA come from the germline V gene (reference sequence).

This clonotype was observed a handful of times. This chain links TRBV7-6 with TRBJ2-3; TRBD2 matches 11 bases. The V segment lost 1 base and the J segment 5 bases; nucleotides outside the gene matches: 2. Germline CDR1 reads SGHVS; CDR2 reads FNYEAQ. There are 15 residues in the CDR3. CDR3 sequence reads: CASSLVLAGGDTQYF. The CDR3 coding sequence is TGTGCCAGCAGCTTAGTCCTAGCGGGAGGAGATACGCAGTATTTT.

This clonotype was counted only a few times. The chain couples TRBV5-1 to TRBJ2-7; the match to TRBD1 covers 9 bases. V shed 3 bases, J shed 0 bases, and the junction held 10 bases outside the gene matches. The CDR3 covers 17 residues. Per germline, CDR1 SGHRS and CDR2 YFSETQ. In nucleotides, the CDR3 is TGCGCCAGCAGCTCCGGGGACAGGGCCTTAAGCTCCTACGAGCAGTACTTC. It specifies CASSSGDRALSSYEQYF.

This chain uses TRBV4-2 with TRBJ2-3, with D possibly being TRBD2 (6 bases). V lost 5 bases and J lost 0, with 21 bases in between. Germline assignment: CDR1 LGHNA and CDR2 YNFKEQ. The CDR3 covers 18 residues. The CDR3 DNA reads TGTGCCAGCAGCGACCTTCCCGGGACTCGAGTTAGCACAGATACGCAGTATTTT. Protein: CASSDLPGTRVSTDTQYF.

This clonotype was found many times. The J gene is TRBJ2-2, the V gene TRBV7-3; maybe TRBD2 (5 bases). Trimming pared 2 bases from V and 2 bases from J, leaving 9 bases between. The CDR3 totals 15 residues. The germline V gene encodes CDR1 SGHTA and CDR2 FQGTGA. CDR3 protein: CASSLLTTNTGELFF. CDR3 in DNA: TGTGCCAGCAGCTTATTGACTACCAACACCGGGGAGCTGTTTTTT. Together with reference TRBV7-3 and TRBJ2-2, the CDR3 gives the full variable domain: GAGVSQTPSNKVTEKGKYVELRCDPISGHTALYWYRQSLGQGPEFLIYFQGTGAADDSGLPNDRFFAVRPEGSVSTLKIQRTERGDSAVYLCASSLLTTNTGELFFGEGSRLTVL.

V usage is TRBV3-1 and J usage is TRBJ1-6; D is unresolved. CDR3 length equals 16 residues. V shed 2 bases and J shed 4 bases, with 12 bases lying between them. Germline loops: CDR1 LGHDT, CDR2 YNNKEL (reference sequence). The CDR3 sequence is CASSQSAFLYNSPLHF. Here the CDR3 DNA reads TGTGCCAGCAGCCAATCAGCCTTTCTATATAATTCACCCCTCCACTTT.

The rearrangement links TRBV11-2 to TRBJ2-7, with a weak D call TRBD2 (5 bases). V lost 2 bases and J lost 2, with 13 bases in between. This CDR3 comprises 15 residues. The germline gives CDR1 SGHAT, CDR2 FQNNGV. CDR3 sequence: CASSLRERRPYEQYF. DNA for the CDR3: TGTGCCAGCAGCTTAAGGGAGCGGAGACCCTACGAGCAGTACTTC.

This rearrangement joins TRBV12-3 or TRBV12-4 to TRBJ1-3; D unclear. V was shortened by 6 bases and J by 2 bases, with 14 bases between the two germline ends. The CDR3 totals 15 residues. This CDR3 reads CASSRDGSAGNTIYF. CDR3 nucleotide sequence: TGTGCCAGCAGCCGTGACGGCTCCGCTGGAAACACCATATATTTT.

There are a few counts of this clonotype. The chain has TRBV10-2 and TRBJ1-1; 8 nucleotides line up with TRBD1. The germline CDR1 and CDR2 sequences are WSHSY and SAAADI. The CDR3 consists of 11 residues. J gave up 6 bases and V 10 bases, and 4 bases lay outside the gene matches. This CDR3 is CATQGAPEAFF. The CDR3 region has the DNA TGCGCCACCCAGGGGGCTCCTGAAGCTTTCTTT.

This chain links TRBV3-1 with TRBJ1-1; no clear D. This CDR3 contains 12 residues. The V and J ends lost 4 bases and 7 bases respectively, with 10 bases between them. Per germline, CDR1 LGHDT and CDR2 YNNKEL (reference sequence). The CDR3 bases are TGTGCCAGCAGCCCGGATAGGAGTGAAGCTTTCTTT. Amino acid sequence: CASSPDRSEAFF.

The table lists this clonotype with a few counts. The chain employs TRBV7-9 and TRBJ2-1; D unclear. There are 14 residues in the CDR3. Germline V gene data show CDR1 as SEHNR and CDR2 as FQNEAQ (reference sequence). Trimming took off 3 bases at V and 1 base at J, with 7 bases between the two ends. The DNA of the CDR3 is TGTGCCAGCAGCTTGACTTCTTCCTACAATGAGCAGTTCTTC. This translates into CASSLTSSYNEQFF.

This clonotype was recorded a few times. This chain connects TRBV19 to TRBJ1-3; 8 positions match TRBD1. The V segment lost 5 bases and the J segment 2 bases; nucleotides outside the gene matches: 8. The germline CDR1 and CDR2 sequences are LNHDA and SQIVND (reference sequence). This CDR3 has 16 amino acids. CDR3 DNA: TGTGCCAGTAGTGTCCGGACAGGGACGGCTGGAAACACCATATATTTT. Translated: CASSVRTGTAGNTIYF.

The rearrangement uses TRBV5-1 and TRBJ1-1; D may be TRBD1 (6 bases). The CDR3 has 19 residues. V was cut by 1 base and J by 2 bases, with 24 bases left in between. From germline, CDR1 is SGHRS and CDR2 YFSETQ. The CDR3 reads CASSLLSRGRGSTNTEAFF. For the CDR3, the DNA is TGCGCCAGCAGCTTGCTGAGTCGGGGGCGTGGGTCGACTAACACTGAAGCTTTCTTT.